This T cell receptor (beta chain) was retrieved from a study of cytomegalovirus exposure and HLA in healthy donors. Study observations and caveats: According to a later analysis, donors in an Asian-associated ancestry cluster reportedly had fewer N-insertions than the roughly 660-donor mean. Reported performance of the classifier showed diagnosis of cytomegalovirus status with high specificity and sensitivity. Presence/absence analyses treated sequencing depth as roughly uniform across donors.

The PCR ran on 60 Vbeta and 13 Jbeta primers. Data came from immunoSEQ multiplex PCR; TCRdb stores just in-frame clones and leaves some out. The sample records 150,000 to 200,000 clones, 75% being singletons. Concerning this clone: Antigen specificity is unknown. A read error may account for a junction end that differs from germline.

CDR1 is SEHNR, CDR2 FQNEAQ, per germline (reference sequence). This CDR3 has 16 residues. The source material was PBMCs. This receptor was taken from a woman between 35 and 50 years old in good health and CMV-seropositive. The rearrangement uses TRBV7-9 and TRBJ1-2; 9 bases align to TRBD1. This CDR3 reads CSSSLNRDRESYGYTF. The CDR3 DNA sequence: TGTTCCAGCAGCTTAAATCGGGACAGGGAGAGCTATGGCTACACCTTC. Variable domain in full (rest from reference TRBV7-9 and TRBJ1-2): DTGVSQNPRHKITKRGQNVTFRCDPISEHNRLYWYRQTLGQGPEFLTYFQNEAQLEKSRLLSDRFSAERPKGSFSTLEIQRTEQGDSAMYLCSSSLNRDRESYGYTFGSGTRLTVV.